The clone carrying this T cell receptor (beta chain) has ten or more counts. The antigen is not known. The data were taken from a study of response to subunit inactivated influenza vaccine. Study-wide findings and caveats: The authors proposed limited new T cell recruitment per seasonal influenza vaccination.

The CDR3 runs to 14 residues. Trimming took off 6 bases at V and 5 bases at J, with 19 bases between the two ends. The germline gives CDR1 DFQATT, CDR2 SNEGSKA (reference sequence). TCRdb analysed the RT-PCR reads with MiXCR anew, one entry per CDR3 protein. The data contain about 610,000 distinct CDR3 sequences, 14% of them singletons. The TCR comes from a man over 45 who received an inactivated influenza vaccine. Sequencing used PBMCs from blood, obtained about 13 days after vaccination. The chain employs TRBV20-1 and TRBJ2-5; D may be TRBD2 (7 bases). Written as DNA, the CDR3 is TGCAGTGCCCTAATAGGGGGGGCCGGCGAGACCCAGTACTTC. Translating it yields CSALIGGAGETQYF.